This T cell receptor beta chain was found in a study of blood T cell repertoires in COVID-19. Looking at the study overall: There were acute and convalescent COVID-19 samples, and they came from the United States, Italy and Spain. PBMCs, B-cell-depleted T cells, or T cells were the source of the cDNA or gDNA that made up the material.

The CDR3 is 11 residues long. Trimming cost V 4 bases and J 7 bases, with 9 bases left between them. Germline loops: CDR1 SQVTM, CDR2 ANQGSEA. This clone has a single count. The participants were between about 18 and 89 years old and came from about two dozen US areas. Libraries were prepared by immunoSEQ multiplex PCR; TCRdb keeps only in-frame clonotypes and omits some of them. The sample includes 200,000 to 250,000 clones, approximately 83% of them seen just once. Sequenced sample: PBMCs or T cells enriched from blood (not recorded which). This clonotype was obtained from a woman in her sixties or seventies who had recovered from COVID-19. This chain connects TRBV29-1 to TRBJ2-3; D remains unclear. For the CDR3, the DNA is TGCAGCGTTGTAGTAACCTATACGCAGTATTTT. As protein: CSVVVTYTQYF.